This T cell receptor (beta chain) was recorded in a study of cytomegalovirus exposure and HLA in healthy donors. Study background: Of approximately 400 genotyped donors, 65% to 85% clustered with self-reported Caucasian donors.

60 Vbeta and 13 Jbeta primers were used in PCR. TCRdb's copy holds only in-frame clones and misses some; the assay was immunoSEQ multiplex PCR. The sample lists 150,000 to 200,000 clones; 65% to 80% were seen once. V trimming: 4 bases; J trimming: 6 bases; junction bases outside the gene matches: 6. This CDR3 spans 15 amino acids. In germline, CDR1 is SGHRS, CDR2 YFSETQ. Sample: PBMCs. This clonotype was sampled from a woman aged 45-59 years in good health and CMV-seropositive. This rearrangement joins TRBV5-1 to TRBJ1-4; 10 bases fit TRBD1. The CDR3 sequence: CASSSGTGVHEKLFF. The CDR3 DNA follows: TGCGCCAGCAGCAGCGGGACAGGGGTGCATGAAAAACTGTTTTTT.